This passage covers 10 T cell receptor beta chains from one sample sequenced in a study of cytomegalovirus exposure and HLA in healthy donors (dated by TCRdb to about 2017). The receptor library was made with the immunoSEQ multiplex PCR assay. TCRdb obtained this table from immuneACCESS and retained in-frame rearrangements with V and J assigned. These tables miss some clones; where compared with another copy, unresolved V genes account for less than half of the shortfall, and the remainder is unexplained. In this sample the table shows more than 200,000 clones, 90% of which occur a single time. The ten largest clones take up 3% to 3.5% of the sample. Sequenced material: PBMCs. Source of these receptors: a woman under 40 in good health and CMV-seronegative.

V gene TRBV19 combines with J gene TRBJ2-1; unclear D gene. This CDR3 is built from 13 residues. With 10 bases removed from V and 0 bases from J, the gap between germline ends came to 10 bases. Per the germline V gene, CDR1 is LNHDA and CDR2 is SQIVND (reference sequence). The CDR3 nucleotides are TGTGCCACCAAGCCGAGCTCCTACAATGAGCAGTTCTTC. Amino acids: CATKPSSYNEQFF.

The V gene is TRBV28, the J gene TRBJ1-4; no definite D call. The V end was cut by 2 bases, the J end by 8 bases, with 9 bases between. Per germline, CDR1 MDHEN and CDR2 SYDVKM. The CDR3 spans 13 residues. CDR3 bases: TGTGCCAGCAGTTTACCAACAAGGGAAAAACTGTTTTTT. Residues: CASSLPTREKLFF.

The chain has TRBV5-1 and TRBJ2-1; 9 nucleotides align to TRBD1. The V segment lost 2 bases and the J segment 4 bases; nucleotides outside the gene matches: 4. The CDR3 is made up of 15 amino acids. Germline-derived CDR1 and CDR2 are SGHRS and YFSETQ. The CDR3 bases are TGCGCCAGCAGCTTCGGGACAGGGCTTTACAATGAGCAGTTCTTC. It yields the protein CASSFGTGLYNEQFF.

This chain joins TRBV29-1 and TRBJ2-7, with D tentatively TRBD2 (5 bases). CDR3 size: 12 residues. V lost 4 bases and J 6 bases, leaving 13 bases between the germline ends. The germline CDR1 and CDR2 sequences are SQVTM and ANQGSEA. The CDR3 region has the DNA TGCAGCGTTGTTAGCGCAGCCCGCGAGCAGTACTTC. Its protein is CSVVSAAREQYF.

In the case of this clone: At one boundary the junction diverges from the germline segment, which might be a read error. This rearrangement joins TRBV6-6 to TRBJ2-7; the D gene is possibly TRBD2 (6 bases). Germline CDR1 reads MNHNY; CDR2 reads SVGAGI (reference sequence). The CDR3 spans 14 residues. The CDR3 loop is CASSPGLATTTGIF. DNA for the CDR3: TGTGCCAGCAGTCCGGGTCTAGCGACGACGACGGGGATTTTC.

The CDR3 is CASTGGNEGYNEQFF. The CDR3 DNA follows: TGTGCCAGCACAGGGGGTAATGAAGGGTACAATGAGCAGTTCTTC. The V and J genes are TRBV9 and TRBJ2-1; 7 bases map to TRBD1. V was pared by 6 bases and J by 4 bases, with 10 bases of the junction left unmatched. The CDR3 contains 15 residues. Germline assignment: CDR1 SGDLS and CDR2 YYNGEE.

This chain uses TRBV7-2 with TRBJ2-7, with TRBD2 identical over 7 bases. Germline V lookup: CDR1 SGHTA, CDR2 FQGNSA. This CDR3 contains 14 residues. V lost 8 bases to trimming and J lost 7 bases; unmatched junction nucleotides: 14. The CDR3 spells CASVSGRAPGEQYF. The CDR3 nucleotides read TGTGCCAGCGTTAGTGGGAGGGCCCCCGGGGAGCAGTACTTC.

The chain joins TRBV29-1 to TRBJ2-6; TRBD1 aligns across 12 bases. The J segment lost 3 bases and the V segment lost 6 bases, leaving 9 bases of the junction unmatched. Germline lookup yields CDR1 SQVTM and CDR2 ANQGSEA. CDR3 length: 17 amino acids. The CDR3 DNA follows: TGCAGCGTGGCCGGGACAGGGGGCGCGAGTGGGGCCAACGTCCTGACTTTC. Protein: CSVAGTGGASGANVLTF.

The chain couples TRBV5-6 to TRBJ2-7; D remains unclear. Germline lookup yields CDR1 SGHDT and CDR2 YYEEEE. Trimming removed 1 base at V and 3 bases at J, with 5 bases between. This CDR3 spans 12 amino acids. The CDR3 DNA sequence: TGTGCCAGCAGCTTGATGGTCTACGAGCAGTACTTC. It is translated as CASSLMVYEQYF.

This clone has a single count. The chain links TRBV2 to TRBJ1-3; perhaps TRBD1 as D (5 bases). The CDR3 contains 11 residues. CDR1 is SNHLY and CDR2 is FYNNEI in the germline V gene. The ends were cut back, 6 bases at V and 10 bases at J, with 10 bases in the middle. The CDR3 reads CASSPGGTIYF. CDR3 bases: TGTGCCAGCAGCCCGGGGGGGACCATATATTTT.